This T cell receptor beta chain came from a study of blood T cell repertoires in COVID-19. Generated by immunoSEQ multiplex PCR, the TCRdb table keeps only in-frame clones and is missing some. The repertoire holds about 190,000 clones, with around nine tenths as singletons. From germline, CDR1 is LNHDA and CDR2 SQIVND (reference sequence). Trimming shortened V by 5 bases and J by 7 bases, and 17 bases separated the two germline ends. The CDR3 runs to 14 residues. The V gene is TRBV19, the J gene TRBJ1-2, with a possible D match to TRBD1 (5 bases). The specimen sequenced was peripheral blood. This receptor was obtained from a woman between 70 and 85 years old with COVID-19, enrolled during active disease. Here the CDR3 reads CASSPAGDLRGYTF. As DNA, the CDR3 is TGTGCCAGTAGTCCCGCGGGGGATTTACGTGGCTACACCTTC.